This is a list of T cell receptor beta chains from one sample in a study of CD4+ T cells in melanoma. Sequencing was performed with immunoSEQ multiplex PCR; in TCRdb, only in-frame clones are kept and a portion is missing. The sample holds 10,000 to 12,000 clones; about 60% are singletons and the top ten take 10% to 15%. Sequenced material: cells from a culture (not recorded whether cultured in vitro). The receptors were sampled from a human donor with melanoma. Each CDR3 is given without its conserved first and last residue.

v_gene	j_gene	CDR3aa
TRBV18	TRBJ2-1	ASSPGLGAGQF
TRBV5-4	TRBJ1-3	ASSSRTESSGNTIY
TRBV9	TRBJ1-1	ASSITGANTEAF
TRBV6-5	TRBJ2-7	ASMGAEYEQY
TRBV7-8	TRBJ2-1	ASSLTTSGVLGQF
TRBV15	TRBJ2-7	ATSRGLAGDRYEQY
TRBV5-1	TRBJ2-7	ASSAGTGDSYEQY
TRBV25-1	TRBJ2-6	ASSEPGANVLT
TRBV6-6	TRBJ2-7	ASSGTLDSEQY
TRBV7-6	TRBJ1-5	ASSLAGQPQH
TRBV30	TRBJ1-5	AWSNGGLQPQH